These T cell receptor beta chains were read from a single sample in a study of Ad26.COV2.S vaccination and SARS-CoV-2 variants. TCRdb's copy holds only in-frame clones and misses some; the assay was immunoSEQ multiplex PCR. The sample records over 130,000 clones, roughly 89% being singletons. The sample here was peripheral blood, taken after recovery from COVID-19. All receptors derive from a human donor who had recovered from COVID-19. CDR3s include the opening cysteine and the closing phenylalanine or tryptophan. D genes are given only for firm matches. Clone size, where shown, is once, few, many, or a class for clones that have expanded.

-,TRBV29-1,TRBD1,TRBJ1-1,CSVETGDTEAFF,TGCAGCGTTGAGACAGGGGACACTGAAGCTTTCTTT
-,TRBV6-5,-,TRBJ2-2,CASIRGPVNTGELFF,TGTGCCAGCATTAGGGGTCCTGTTAACACCGGGGAGCTGTTTTTT
-,TRBV7-2,TRBD1,TRBJ1-5,CASSTRGGRNQPQHF,TGTGCCAGCAGCACGAGAGGGGGCCGCAATCAGCCCCAGCATTTT
-,TRBV12-5,-,TRBJ2-1,CASGFAGPYNEQFF,TGTGCTAGTGGTTTCGCCGGACCCTACAATGAGCAGTTCTTC
-,TRBV19,TRBD1,TRBJ1-2,CASSGQGAETNYGYTF,TGTGCCAGTAGTGGACAGGGAGCCGAAACTAACTATGGCTACACCTTC
-,TRBV2,-,TRBJ2-3,CASMVGAGTDTQYF,TGTGCCAGCATGGTAGGGGCGGGTACAGATACGCAGTATTTT
-,TRBV9,TRBD2,TRBJ2-3,CASSPRTSGGLDTQYF,TGTGCCAGCAGCCCACGGACTAGCGGGGGGCTAGATACGCAGTATTTT
-,TRBV9,TRBD1,TRBJ1-6,CASSPRDSPPLHF,TGTGCCAGCAGCCCCAGGGACAGCCCACCCCTCCACTTT
-,TRBV27,-,TRBJ2-3,CASSLRSSFQSADTQYF,TGTGCCAGCAGTTTACGGAGCTCGTTTCAGTCCGCAGATACGCAGTATTTT
once,TRBV18,-,TRBJ1-1,CASSPLSGATEAFF,TGTGCCAGCTCACCACTGAGCGGGGCCACTGAAGCTTTCTTT
-,TRBV19,-,TRBJ1-1,CASSIMDSTEAFF,TGTGCCAGTAGTATTATGGACAGCACTGAAGCTTTCTTT
-,TRBV2,-,TRBJ2-5,CASLTAQETQYF,TGTGCCAGCTTGACAGCCCAAGAGACCCAGTACTTC
-,TRBV5-6,TRBD1,TRBJ2-5,CASSRTGWETQYF,TGTGCCAGCAGCCGGACAGGGTGGGAGACCCAGTACTTC
-,TRBV7-2,TRBD1,TRBJ2-5,CASSLGQQETQYF,TGTGCCAGCAGCTTGGGACAGCAAGAGACCCAGTACTTC
-,TRBV19,-,TRBJ2-3,CASSISYYAGRDTQYF,TGTGCCAGTAGTATCTCCTACTACGCCGGGAGAGATACGCAGTATTTT
-,TRBV6-5,TRBD1,TRBJ2-1,CASTPTGDEQFF,TGTGCCAGCACCCCGACAGGGGATGAGCAGTTCTTC
-,TRBV28,-,TRBJ1-3,CASSLPGLYTIYF,TGTGCCAGCAGTTTACCGGGACTTTACACCATATATTTT
-,TRBV28,-,TRBJ2-7,CASSSPPFYEQYF,TGTGCCAGCAGTTCCCCACCGTTCTACGAGCAGTACTTC
-,TRBV5-4,-,TRBJ2-7,CASSLDRSSYEQYF,TGTGCCAGCAGCCTCGATAGGAGCTCCTACGAGCAGTACTTC
-,TRBV19,TRBD2,TRBJ2-7,CASSSGGYGARSYEQYF,TGTGCCAGTAGTAGCGGGGGTTATGGGGCCCGCTCCTACGAGCAGTACTTC
few,TRBV5-4,-,TRBJ2-7,CASSLDRNEQYF,TGTGCCAGCAGCTTGGACAGGAACGAGCAGTACTTC
-,TRBV7-2,-,TRBJ2-3,CASSLGHITDTQYF,TGTGCCAGCAGCTTAGGTCATATCACAGATACGCAGTATTTT
few,TRBV11-2,-,TRBJ1-1,CASVGTAGWKAFF,TGTGCCAGCGTCGGGACCGCGGGTTGGAAAGCTTTCTTT
-,TRBV6-6,-,TRBJ1-3,CASIVQVTGNTIYF,TGTGCCAGCATTGTACAGGTTACTGGAAACACCATATATTTT
-,TRBV21-1,-,TRBJ2-7,CARAGRIRLEQYF,TGTGCCAGAGCGGGACGAATAAGACTCGAGCAGTACTTC
-,TRBV24-1,TRBD1,TRBJ2-1,CATSDNRGRSSYNEQFF,TGTGCCACCAGTGACAACAGGGGGAGAAGCTCCTACAATGAGCAGTTCTTC
-,TRBV29-1,-,TRBJ2-2,CSVFTGLSGELFF,TGCAGCGTTTTTACGGGGCTGTCCGGGGAGCTGTTTTTT
-,TRBV5-8,-,TRBJ2-2,CASSLGRGSNTGELFF,TGTGCCAGCAGCCTCGGACGAGGTTCGAACACCGGGGAGCTGTTTTTT
-,TRBV30,-,TRBJ1-1,CAWSVLRDNTEAFF,TGTGCCTGGAGTGTACTGAGAGATAACACTGAAGCTTTCTTT
-,TRBV6-2/TRBV6-3,-,TRBJ2-7,CASSPRAGYEQYF,TGTGCCAGCAGCCCGAGGGCGGGCTACGAGCAGTACTTC
-,TRBV3-1/TRBV3-2,-,TRBJ1-6,CASSQVGSPLHF,TGTGCCAGCAGCCAAGTGGGTTCACCCCTCCACTTT
-,TRBV9,TRBD2,TRBJ2-3,CASSFSGEDTQYF,TGTGCCAGCAGCTTTAGCGGGGAGGATACGCAGTATTTT
-,TRBV28,-,TRBJ1-3,CASSAFGGRGNTIYF,TGTGCCAGCAGTGCCTTCGGGGGGCGTGGAAACACCATATATTTT
-,TRBV5-1,-,TRBJ2-7,CASSLQGREYEQYF,TGCGCCAGCAGCTTACAGGGGCGGGAATACGAGCAGTACTTC
once,TRBV10-2,-,TRBJ2-7,CASQRGQETYEQYF,TGCGCCAGCCAGCGGGGACAGGAGACCTACGAGCAGTACTTC
-,TRBV5-1,-,TRBJ2-7,CASTGRNSHEQYF,TGCGCCAGCACAGGCAGAAATAGCCACGAGCAGTACTTC
-,TRBV12-3/TRBV12-4,-,TRBJ2-1,CASSRREQFF,TGTGCCAGCAGTAGGCGGGAGCAGTTCTTC
many,TRBV2,-,TRBJ2-7,CASSDSGAGYEQYF,TGTGCCAGCAGTGACTCGGGGGCCGGCTACGAGCAGTACTTC
-,TRBV14,TRBD1,TRBJ2-1,CASSPDRGHYNEQFF,TGTGCCAGCAGCCCAGACAGGGGGCACTACAATGAGCAGTTCTTC
-,TRBV11-2,TRBD1,TRBJ2-5,CASSFRQGLPETQYF,TGTGCCAGCAGCTTCCGACAGGGGTTACCAGAGACCCAGTACTTC
-,TRBV9,-,TRBJ1-4,CASSVAPFATNEKLFF,TGTGCCAGCAGCGTAGCTCCCTTTGCAACTAATGAAAAACTGTTTTTT
-,TRBV7-9,TRBD1,TRBJ2-2,CASSGTGGGTGELFF,TGTGCCAGCAGCGGCACAGGGGGAGGCACCGGGGAGCTGTTTTTT
-,TRBV11-2,TRBD1,TRBJ1-4,CASSPWDSLNEKLFF,TGTGCCAGCAGCCCCTGGGACAGCCTGAATGAAAAACTGTTTTTT
-,TRBV4-2,-,TRBJ2-7,CASSHTEGQYEQYF,TGTGCCAGCAGCCATACTGAGGGGCAATACGAGCAGTACTTC
-,TRBV6-5,-,TRBJ1-4,CASSGTNEKLFF,TGTGCCAGCAGCGGAACTAATGAAAAACTGTTTTTT
-,TRBV18,TRBD2,TRBJ2-1,CASSPPQASGEDYNEQFF,TGTGCCAGCTCACCACCCCAAGCTAGCGGGGAAGACTACAATGAGCAGTTCTTC
-,TRBV27,-,TRBJ2-7,CASSLYGGAASPYEQYF,TGTGCCAGCAGTTTATACGGGGGAGCGGCCTCTCCCTACGAGCAGTACTTC
-,TRBV28,-,TRBJ2-7,CASSLAGASSYEQYF,TGTGCCAGCAGTTTAGCAGGGGCCAGTTCCTACGAGCAGTACTTC
-,TRBV13,-,TRBJ2-7,CASSLSISLEQYF,TGTGCCAGCAGCTTAAGTATTTCCCTCGAGCAGTACTTC
once,TRBV5-1,TRBD2,TRBJ2-3,CASSSPGLAGNTDTQYF,TGCGCCAGCAGCTCCCCGGGACTAGCGGGGAACACAGATACGCAGTATTTT